This T cell receptor (beta chain) was recorded in a study of T cell responses to AZD1222 COVID-19 vaccine. General study findings and limits: Unmutated variant regions reportedly attract nearly half of all spike-specific TCRs. Clonal diversity was possibly underestimated, and the donors were mostly white British, with more females. Seropositivity was recorded at baseline in only 6 or 7 AZD1222 recipients. A rise in Spike-specific TCR breadth and depth followed two AZD1222 doses.

Profiled with immunoSEQ multiplex PCR; TCRdb holds only in-frame clones, not every one. The sample yields 150,000 to 200,000 clones, roughly 92% seen once. About this clone itself: Its target is unknown.

The starting material was peripheral blood, obtained on day 0 of AZD1222 vaccination. This receptor was obtained from an adult in good health.

The CDR3 DNA is TGTGCCAGCAGCCAATCCTCAGGGTATGGCTACACCTTC. It encodes CASSQSSGYGYTF. This chain connects TRBV4-2 to TRBJ1-2; perhaps TRBD1 as D (5 bases). Trimming pared 2 bases from V and 5 bases from J, leaving 9 bases between. In germline, CDR1 is LGHNA, CDR2 YNFKEQ. This CDR3 has 13 amino acids.